This paragraph reports one T cell receptor beta chain. This clone was observed once. The specificity of this receptor is unknown. No much larger clone is present one base from it, and per-base qualities are unavailable. The cohort comprised 710 or so healthy bone marrow donors. At the time of sampling, all cohort members were nominally healthy, though unrecorded immune exposures were likely present. The donor was CMV seronegative and was included in the group of around 320 seronegative cohort members. A peripheral blood sample was provided by each donor, and peripheral blood mononuclear cells were used for TCR beta sequencing. The Qiagen DNeasy Blood Extraction Kit was used to extract genomic DNA from the blood cell samples. This sample is drawn from a study of cytomegalovirus exposure and HLA in healthy donors (dated by TCRdb to 2015 to 2018). For the study in its entirety: An earlier analysis of roughly 500 of the donors reported about 280 Gb of sequence data and some 110 million unique TCR beta sequences obtained from about 170 million T cells. Roughly 300 gigabases of sequencing data and 70 million to 100 million unique TCR sequences made up an early release that covered nearly 650 HLA-typed donors. Of the 300 to 500 genotyped donors, less than 85% were placed in the genetic ancestry cluster associated with self-reported Caucasian donors. The study was designed to test whether signatures of past pathogen exposure could be identified by cataloging public T cell receptors. The study used immunosequencing to profile the T cell repertoires of 666 subjects and linked those repertoires to cytomegalovirus serostatus. Along with the approximately 700-subject first cohort, a separate validation cohort of over 90 different subjects was used. High-throughput TCR immunosequencing, statistical association of individual TCRs with disease status, and machine learning were combined to predict cytomegalovirus infection status. A later analysis re-examined previously published TCR beta repertoires from 610 or so donors and added high-resolution HLA genotyping to investigate patterns of TCR occurrence. Rather than using new phenotypic data, the later analysis identified candidate immune exposures from TCR beta sequences and from how often those sequences occurred across donors. In an earlier analysis of roughly 600 of the donors, high-throughput TCR beta sequencing was used to judge whether each TCR beta V gene segment behaved as functional or pseudogenic. Donor age, sex, ethnicity and CMV serostatus were collected together with the repertoire data. A later genetic analysis used genome-wide SNP genotypes for about three fifths of the 666 donors, treating that subset as a discovery cohort. Every discovery cohort repertoire had been produced on one sequencing platform. HLA typing covered class I and class II loci at four-digit resolution. Typing coverage varied by locus: roughly 620-640 donors for A, B, C, DRB1 and DQB1; roughly 500 for DQA1; more than 600 for DPA1; under 490 for DPB1. Four to six DR-DQ haplotypes were handled as single units for association and clustering, since linkage in the cohort was strong. Across about 380 genotyped donors of the cohort, an average of about 240,000 unique TCR beta nucleotide sequences per donor were sequenced, and roughly 20% of those sequences were non-productive. Results and caveats for the whole study, not just this receptor: Most TCR sequences were seen in very few donors, while some public TCRs were found in many individuals. The study listed 150 to 200 TCR beta chains as associated with cytomegalovirus. Several of the top co-occurrence clusters appeared to be linked to parvovirus B19, influenza, CMV and Epstein-Barr virus, according to a later analysis. Broadly in line with IMGT annotations, most TCR beta V segments showed up in productive rearrangements about 87% or about 30% of the time in an earlier analysis of 587 of the donors. When HLA alleles, especially DR and DQ, strongly co-occurred, TCR associations were difficult to assign to individual alleles. The cohort was sequenced for TCR beta chains only, and without alpha or paired-chain data the features that could be detected were limited. According to the authors, the approach could potentially be generalized to other disease states and immunological phenotypes. Because HLA typing was missing for some donors at each locus, association tests included only the typed subset. A later analysis associated 15,000 or so TCR beta sequences with specific HLA alleles at a false discovery rate of 0.05. A cluster of highly shared sequence variants was judged likely to be a technical artifact of the sequencing pipeline. Linkage disequilibrium might explain the correlated functional status among segregating V segments, but an unknown experimental factor could not be ruled out. The classifier was reported to diagnose cytomegalovirus status with high specificity and sensitivity in both the original and validation cohorts. A later analysis found that most CMV-associated TCR beta chains appeared HLA-restricted, with HLA associations seemingly driven largely by CMV exposure. In a later analysis, TCR association rates were found to vary across HLA loci, with the most associated TCRs seen for DRB1 alleles and the fewest for HLA-C alleles. A further reported finding was that TCR beta sequences accurately predicted the HLA-A and HLA-B alleles for most subjects in the first cohort. A few of the identified cytomegalovirus-associated TCR beta chains were confirmed in vitro to be specific for cytomegalovirus antigens. According to a later genetic analysis, donors in an Asian-associated ancestry cluster had fewer N-insertions in productive TCRs than the approximately 610-donor mean. In a later analysis, HLA-associated TCR beta chains showed more clonal expansion and lower generation probabilities than non-associated chains that were equally common. The presence/absence analyses assumed that sequencing depth was roughly uniform across donors, and that assumption may not be true. Immune exposure information for the cohort was limited to CMV serostatus. The earlier analysis of about 600 of the donors excluded seventeen rarely observed V segments, including chromosome 9 orphons, because counts were too low. V-gene and J-gene trimming of TCR beta chains was associated with a missense DCLRE1C variant in a later genetic analysis, and the association was replicated in an independent cohort.

The library was generated by the immunoSEQ multiplex PCR assay. For the multiplex PCR, a mixture combining 60 forward primers for TCR Vbeta segments and 13 reverse primers for TCR Jbeta segments was used. The CDR3 region of rearranged TCR beta genes was amplified from genomic DNA with a multiplex PCR assay. Amplified TCR beta libraries were sequenced as 87-base-pair reads on the Illumina HiSeq System. The authors' pipeline ran thus. A later analysis counted approximately 76 million unique TCR beta chains across the 650 to 800 repertoires, and 9.5 million to 11 million of these chains were shared by at least two donors. To remove PCR and sequencing errors, raw reads were error-corrected and collapsed into unique sequences using a nearest-neighbor algorithm that merged closely related sequences. V, D and J gene segments were assigned by aligning CDR3 sequences to IMGT reference sequences. For a sequence to be retained, at least a six-nucleotide match to both a V gene segment and a J gene segment was required. A rearrangement was called productive if the CDR3 had no stop codons and remained in frame with V and J, and every other rearrangement was called non-productive. CDR3 was defined by IMGT convention, running from the second conserved V-encoded cysteine to the conserved J-encoded phenylalanine. The earlier analysis of some 540 of the donors excluded any sequence lacking an unambiguous match to a single V gene segment. In an earlier analysis of about 590 of the donors, a V segment was called functional when productive rearrangements were above 56.7%, and segregating when the standard deviation between donors exceeded 5%. A statistical classification framework was built to diagnose cytomegalovirus status from the catalog of TCR beta chain sequences. In a later analysis, V and J genes were assigned by comparing TCR nucleotide sequences against IMGT/GENE-DB human TR gene sequences. In a later analysis, CDR3 sequences and most-parsimonious VDJ recombination scenarios were assigned using the TCRdist pipeline. In a later analysis, each TCR beta chain was defined by its CDR3 amino acid sequence together with its V-gene family, and reads without a unique V-gene family were excluded. To address suspected cross-contamination and a sequencing artifact, a later analysis removed 592 highly shared, low-generation-probability nucleotide sequences. For each public chain, a later analysis derived a clonal expansion index from normalized ranks of inferred template counts within each repertoire. In a later analysis, generation probabilities were computed using a VDJ recombination model fitted to out-of-frame rearrangements, and the results were checked against IGoR. Hypergeometric tests were used in a later analysis to score TCR-TCR, TCR-HLA and TCR-CMV co-occurrence, with a repertoire-size bias correction applied to the TCR pairs. To estimate false discovery rates, a later analysis permuted the HLA or CMV assignments 20 times. In a later analysis, co-occurring TCRs were grouped with DBSCAN, and TCRdist sequence similarity was added when clustering was performed within HLA-allele-positive subsets. Co-occurrence clustering excluded repertoires with fewer than 30,000 or more than 120,000 public chains, plus five with anomalous nucleotide sharing. TCRdb stores this immuneACCESS table with in-frame sequences only. Part of the clones is absent; in the studies checked, under half of the shortfall reflects unresolved V genes, and no reason is known for the rest. D and trimming were read from the DNA, whereas the V and J calls and clone size are those reported in that table. The sample data list about 62,000 clones, and about 90% of these were observed just once. In total, the top ten clones hold over 1.1% of the sample.

The clonotype was recovered from a man aged 18 to 30 in good health and CMV-seronegative. The specimen was PBMCs.

The nucleotide sequence is given as TGTGCCAGCAGCTGGGGGGACGGTTCCTACGAGCAGTACTTC. Protein translation: CASSWGDGSYEQYF. The chain links TRBV7-9 with TRBJ2-5; the D gene is perhaps TRBD2, from 6 matching bases. TRBJ2-7 matches the DNA end more closely, so the J call is doubtful. The germline V gene (reference sequence) supplies CDR1 SEHNR and CDR2 FQNEAQ. There are 14 amino acids in the CDR3, from cysteine to phenylalanine inclusive. Of the read, only the CDR3 DNA is kept; its 42 bases are in frame from base 1.